The clone carrying this TCR beta chain was seen repeatedly, ten times or more. This specimen belongs to a study of T-cell reconstitution after alpha-beta-depleted transplantation in children. This CDR3 has 13 residues. V shed 0 bases and J shed 7 bases, with 7 bases lying between them. CDR1 MDHEN and CDR2 SYDVKM come from the germline V gene. This sample's TCRbeta library carried unique molecular identifier barcodes. TCRdb redid the calling of the PCR reads with MiXCR, one entry per CDR3 protein. The repertoire has about 340,000 distinct CDR3 sequences, about 9.4% of them found once; the top ten carry 2% to 3%.

The TCR was taken from a human donor who donated a stem cell graft to a child with acute lymphoblastic leukemia. V and J are TRBV28 and TRBJ2-1; TRBD1 is a possible D gene (6 bases). The input for sequencing was PBMCs from the stem cell graft donor, taken from the stem cell graft. Written as DNA, the CDR3 is TGTGCCAGCAGTTTATGGAGGGGGAATGAGCAGTTCTTC. Protein sequence: CASSLWRGNEQFF.